Listed below are T cell receptor beta chains from one sample, sequenced in a study of post-analysis software for immune sequencing data. TCRdb re-called the PCR reads with MiXCR, one entry per CDR3 protein. The sample consists of approximately 400,000 distinct CDR3 sequences, about a third of them appearing once. Sequencing used blood. The origin of the receptors is a girl aged 10-17 years with multiple sclerosis. Each CDR3 is given with its conserved first and last residue. D genes are given only for firm matches. The listing skips clone size in some rows; elsewhere it reads once, few, many or a size class.

j_call: TRBJ2-7; clone_size: NA; v_call: TRBV6-2/TRBV6-3; d_call: TRBD2; cdr3_nt: TGTGCCAGCAGTTCGACTAGCGGGTTCTACGAGCAGTACTTC; cdr3_aa: CASSSTSGFYEQYF
j_call: TRBJ2-7; clone_size: many; v_call: TRBV7-9; d_call: TRBD1; cdr3_nt: TGTGCCAGCAGCACACCCTTGGACAGGGTCGCCTCCAACGAGCAGTACTTC; cdr3_aa: CASSTPLDRVASNEQYF
j_call: TRBJ1-1; clone_size: few; v_call: TRBV7-8; d_call: NA; cdr3_nt: TGTGCCAGCAGCTCCCGGCGAGGGCGATACGAAGCTTTCTTT; cdr3_aa: CASSSRRGRYEAFF
j_call: TRBJ2-7; clone_size: NA; v_call: TRBV7-2; d_call: NA; cdr3_nt: TGTGCCAGCAGTTTCGGACGGGAATGCTACGAGCAGTACTTC; cdr3_aa: CASSFGRECYEQYF
j_call: TRBJ2-1; clone_size: few; v_call: TRBV5-5; d_call: NA; cdr3_nt: TGTGCCAGCAGTCTAAGACCGACGAACGCTGAGCAGTTCTTC; cdr3_aa: CASSLRPTNAEQFF
j_call: TRBJ2-1; clone_size: few; v_call: TRBV7-7; d_call: NA; cdr3_nt: TGTGCTAGCAGCTTAGAACCCATCGGAGAGCAGTTCTTC; cdr3_aa: CASSLEPIGEQFF
j_call: TRBJ2-7; clone_size: NA; v_call: TRBV18; d_call: NA; cdr3_nt: TGTGCCAGCTCACCACCCCTAGCGAGTTCGTACGAGCAGTACTTC; cdr3_aa: CASSPPLASSYEQYF
j_call: TRBJ1-5; clone_size: few; v_call: TRBV6-6; d_call: NA; cdr3_nt: TGTGCCAGCAGTTACTCGATGGGGGAGAATCAGCCCCAGCATTTT; cdr3_aa: CASSYSMGENQPQHF
j_call: TRBJ1-2; clone_size: NA; v_call: TRBV7-9; d_call: TRBD1; cdr3_nt: TGTGCCAGCAGCTTGTCGGACAGGCCCACGAGTGGCTACACCTTC; cdr3_aa: CASSLSDRPTSGYTF
j_call: TRBJ2-7; clone_size: NA; v_call: TRBV7-9; d_call: NA; cdr3_nt: TGTGCCAGCAGCTTATATACATACGAGCAGTACTTC; cdr3_aa: CASSLYTYEQYF
j_call: TRBJ2-7; clone_size: NA; v_call: TRBV5-1; d_call: NA; cdr3_nt: TGCGCCAGCAGCAGGCGGGTGGACTCGGACTACGAGCAGTACTTC; cdr3_aa: CASSRRVDSDYEQYF
j_call: TRBJ1-5; clone_size: NA; v_call: TRBV20-1; d_call: NA; cdr3_nt: TGCAGTGCTAGAGACAGGCTGTTTAATCAGCCCCAGCATTTT; cdr3_aa: CSARDRLFNQPQHF
j_call: TRBJ2-5; clone_size: NA; v_call: TRBV29-1; d_call: NA; cdr3_nt: TGCAGCGTTGATCTGGGGGAGACCCAGTACTTC; cdr3_aa: CSVDLGETQYF
j_call: TRBJ2-3; clone_size: many; v_call: TRBV7-3; d_call: TRBD1; cdr3_nt: TGTGCCAGCAGCCCTATTGGACAGGGAGCTAGCACAGATACGCAGTATTTT; cdr3_aa: CASSPIGQGASTDTQYF
j_call: TRBJ2-1; clone_size: NA; v_call: TRBV4-1; d_call: NA; cdr3_nt: TGCGCCAGCAGCCATTTTCCGGGACGCGTTGACAATGAGCAGTTCTTC; cdr3_aa: CASSHFPGRVDNEQFF
j_call: TRBJ2-3; clone_size: NA; v_call: TRBV12-3/TRBV12-4; d_call: NA; cdr3_nt: TGTGCCAGCAGTTTCCTAGGGCGCACAGATACGCAGTATTTT; cdr3_aa: CASSFLGRTDTQYF
j_call: TRBJ1-5; clone_size: NA; v_call: TRBV7-8; d_call: NA; cdr3_nt: TGTGCCAGCAGTCGGAGGGCCCTACGCGAGGATCAGCCCCAGCATTTT; cdr3_aa: CASSRRALREDQPQHF
j_call: TRBJ2-1; clone_size: NA; v_call: TRBV20-1; d_call: NA; cdr3_nt: TGCAGTGCTGGCGAACTCCGCCGGGATGAGCAGTTCTTC; cdr3_aa: CSAGELRRDEQFF
j_call: TRBJ2-3; clone_size: NA; v_call: TRBV29-1; d_call: NA; cdr3_nt: TGCAGCGTTGAGCGACGGGGCCCGGATACGCAGTATTTT; cdr3_aa: CSVERRGPDTQYF
j_call: TRBJ1-2; clone_size: few; v_call: TRBV5-1; d_call: NA; cdr3_nt: TGCGCCAGCAGCTTGGCGGTGGGTCTTGGCTACACCTTC; cdr3_aa: CASSLAVGLGYTF
j_call: TRBJ2-2; clone_size: NA; v_call: TRBV12-3/TRBV12-4; d_call: NA; cdr3_nt: TGTGCCAGCAGTCGTAGTCTACTAGGCACCGGGGAGCTGTTTTTT; cdr3_aa: CASSRSLLGTGELFF
j_call: TRBJ1-2; clone_size: many; v_call: TRBV7-2; d_call: NA; cdr3_nt: TGTGCCAGCAGCTCGGACTGGAACTATGGCTACACCTTC; cdr3_aa: CASSSDWNYGYTF
j_call: TRBJ1-2; clone_size: NA; v_call: TRBV3-1; d_call: TRBD1; cdr3_nt: TGTGCCAGCAGCCAAACCGGGACAGGCCGTTTAAGTGGCTACACCTTC; cdr3_aa: CASSQTGTGRLSGYTF
j_call: TRBJ2-7; clone_size: NA; v_call: TRBV6-2/TRBV6-3; d_call: NA; cdr3_nt: TGTGCCAGCAGGGGCAGCGGGCTGGCCTACGAGCAGTACTTC; cdr3_aa: CASRGSGLAYEQYF
j_call: TRBJ1-3; clone_size: NA; v_call: TRBV12-3/TRBV12-4; d_call: NA; cdr3_nt: TGTGCCAGCAGTTTGGAAGACGGTTCTGGAAACACCATATATTTT; cdr3_aa: CASSLEDGSGNTIYF
j_call: TRBJ2-3; clone_size: NA; v_call: TRBV4-1; d_call: NA; cdr3_nt: TGCGCCAGCAGCCGGACAAGGTCAGATACGCAGTATTTT; cdr3_aa: CASSRTRSDTQYF
j_call: TRBJ2-5; clone_size: many; v_call: TRBV20-1; d_call: NA; cdr3_nt: TGCAGTGCTAGAGATCAAGCGGATATCCCGGAGACCCAGTACTTC; cdr3_aa: CSARDQADIPETQYF
j_call: TRBJ2-1; clone_size: NA; v_call: TRBV11-2; d_call: TRBD1; cdr3_nt: TGTGCCAGCAGTCGTCGGACAGGGAGCTACAATGAGCAGTTCTTC; cdr3_aa: CASSRRTGSYNEQFF
j_call: TRBJ1-1; clone_size: NA; v_call: TRBV4-2; d_call: TRBD1; cdr3_nt: TGTGCCAGCAGCCTGACAGGGGGCGTGAACACTGAAGCTTTCTTT; cdr3_aa: CASSLTGGVNTEAFF
j_call: TRBJ2-7; clone_size: few; v_call: TRBV7-9; d_call: NA; cdr3_nt: TGTGCCAGCAGTCGTGGACAGGGACTAAACTACGAGCAGTACTTC; cdr3_aa: CASSRGQGLNYEQYF
j_call: TRBJ2-5; clone_size: NA; v_call: TRBV5-8; d_call: TRBD1; cdr3_nt: TGTGCCACCGTGACAGGGTTTGGGACCCAGTACTTC; cdr3_aa: CATVTGFGTQYF
j_call: TRBJ2-5; clone_size: few; v_call: TRBV12-3/TRBV12-4; d_call: TRBD2; cdr3_nt: TGTGCCAGCAGCCGCGGGGGGTTCCAAGAGACCCAGTACTTC; cdr3_aa: CASSRGGFQETQYF
j_call: TRBJ2-3; clone_size: NA; v_call: TRBV12-3/TRBV12-4; d_call: TRBD1; cdr3_nt: TGTGCCAGCAGGGGACAGGTCACAGATACGCAGTATTTT; cdr3_aa: CASRGQVTDTQYF
j_call: TRBJ2-3; clone_size: NA; v_call: TRBV6-2/TRBV6-3; d_call: TRBD1; cdr3_nt: TGTGCCAGCAGAACCGGACAGGGGGCCGCAGATACGCAGTATTTT; cdr3_aa: CASRTGQGAADTQYF
j_call: TRBJ2-5; clone_size: few; v_call: TRBV7-9; d_call: NA; cdr3_nt: TGTGCCAGCAGCGATATGAAGGGGGACCAAGAGACCCAGTACTTC; cdr3_aa: CASSDMKGDQETQYF
j_call: TRBJ1-1; clone_size: NA; v_call: TRBV6-1; d_call: TRBD1; cdr3_nt: TGTGCCAGCGGGGACAGGGGGCGCGCGGACACTGAAGCTTTCTTT; cdr3_aa: CASGDRGRADTEAFF
j_call: TRBJ2-5; clone_size: NA; v_call: TRBV7-9; d_call: TRBD1; cdr3_nt: TGTGCCAGCAGCTTAGTGTTATTGGACAGGGGAGATGAGACCCAGTACTTC; cdr3_aa: CASSLVLLDRGDETQYF
j_call: TRBJ2-1; clone_size: NA; v_call: TRBV14; d_call: NA; cdr3_nt: TGTGCCAGCAGCCACTGGACAGCTTCCTACAATGAGCAGTTCTTC; cdr3_aa: CASSHWTASYNEQFF
j_call: TRBJ1-4; clone_size: NA; v_call: TRBV12-3/TRBV12-4; d_call: TRBD1; cdr3_nt: TGTGCCAGCAGTTCAGGACAGGGAGGAACTGCCGGTGAAAAACGGTTTTTT; cdr3_aa: CASSSGQGGTAGEKRFF
j_call: TRBJ2-7; clone_size: NA; v_call: TRBV7-2; d_call: TRBD2; cdr3_nt: TGTGCCAGCAGCACATGGACTAGCGCCTACGAGCAGTACTTC; cdr3_aa: CASSTWTSAYEQYF
j_call: TRBJ1-5; clone_size: NA; v_call: TRBV4-3; d_call: NA; cdr3_nt: TGCGCCAGCAGCCCAAATCATGGTCAGCCCCAGCATTTT; cdr3_aa: CASSPNHGQPQHF
j_call: TRBJ1-4; clone_size: once; v_call: TRBV12-3/TRBV12-4; d_call: NA; cdr3_nt: TGTGCCAGCAGTTTGGGGGTTATTGGCAAAAAACTGTTTTTT; cdr3_aa: CASSLGVIGKKLFF
j_call: TRBJ2-2; clone_size: few; v_call: TRBV4-1; d_call: TRBD1; cdr3_nt: TGCGCCAGCAGCCGACCGGCGACAGGGTCCACCGGGGAGCTGTTTTTT; cdr3_aa: CASSRPATGSTGELFF
j_call: TRBJ2-7; clone_size: NA; v_call: TRBV29-1; d_call: NA; cdr3_nt: TGCAGCGGGAGCCAGGGACCGGACGCTTCCGAGCAGTACTTC; cdr3_aa: CSGSQGPDASEQYF
j_call: TRBJ2-7; clone_size: many; v_call: TRBV20-1; d_call: NA; cdr3_nt: TGCAGTGCTAGTGACCCCAGGGACCCCTCCTACGAGCAGTACTTC; cdr3_aa: CSASDPRDPSYEQYF
j_call: TRBJ2-1; clone_size: NA; v_call: TRBV6-1; d_call: NA; cdr3_nt: TGTGCCAGCAGTTCTCCGGGACAAGGCTACAATGAGCAGTTCTTC; cdr3_aa: CASSSPGQGYNEQFF
j_call: TRBJ1-4; clone_size: NA; v_call: TRBV6-9; d_call: NA; cdr3_nt: TGTGCCAGCAGTTGGTCCGTTAATGAAAAACTGTTTTTT; cdr3_aa: CASSWSVNEKLFF
j_call: TRBJ2-7; clone_size: few; v_call: TRBV10-3; d_call: TRBD1; cdr3_nt: TGTGCCATACAGAGGGACAGGGGCGTCTACGAGCAGTACTTC; cdr3_aa: CAIQRDRGVYEQYF